One TCR beta chain is described in this entry. This sample is drawn from a study of blood T cell repertoires in COVID-19. Across the study: The origin of the acute and convalescent COVID-19 samples was the United States, Italy and Spain. The cDNA or gDNA used as material had been derived from T cells, B-cell-depleted T cells, or PBMCs.

Original analysis: Counts of nucleated cells, estimated from reference gene primer amplification, were obtained. Assay used: immunoSEQ multiplex PCR; TCRdb lists only in-frame clones, some missing. V, J and clone size reflect that table, while D and trimming were determined from the DNA. The data show 75,000 to 95,000 clones, approximately 79% seen once. Germline V CDR1 and CDR2: MNHEY, SMNVEV (reference sequence). The length of the CDR3 is 15 residues. V shed 10 bases and J 2 bases; nucleotides not matched to a gene: 10. This receptor was obtained from a woman at least 80 years old with active or convalescent COVID-19. V usage is TRBV27 and J usage is TRBJ2-2, with TRBD2 matching over 7 bases. Sequencing input: peripheral blood. As DNA, the CDR3 is TGTGCCACCCGGCGAACTAGCGTTAACACCGGGGAGCTGTTTTTT. Translated, it gives CATRRTSVNTGELFF.